The 19 T cell receptor beta chains below all came from one sample that was sequenced in a study of T cell changes during pregnancy in multiple sclerosis. Only in-frame clones appear in the TCRdb table, and some are missing; sequencing was by immunoSEQ multiplex PCR. The data hold approximately 61,000 clones, with nearly 90% observed a single time. Here the sequenced sample was peripheral blood, taken in the first trimester of pregnancy. These receptors all stem from a female donor with multiple sclerosis, enrolled in a pregnancy study.

This sequence joins TRBV27 and TRBJ2-5; the D gene is possibly TRBD1 (6 bases). V was clipped by 2 bases and J by 5 bases, with 9 bases between them. CDR1 and CDR2 from the germline V gene are MNHEY and SMNVEV (reference sequence). CDR3 length equals 13 residues. The CDR3 region is CASSLQGLETQYF. The DNA for the CDR3 is TGTGCCAGCAGTTTACAGGGGCTGGAGACCCAGTACTTC.

The chain is built from TRBV18 and TRBJ1-2; D remains ambiguous. V was cut by 3 bases and J by 1 base, with 9 bases left in between. This CDR3 has 14 residues. Germline-derived CDR1 and CDR2 are KGHSH and LQKENI. The CDR3 DNA reads as TGTGCCAGCTCACCGGCACAGATTAACTATGGCTACACCTTC. Translating it yields CASSPAQINYGYTF. Full variable domain (missing parts from reference TRBV18 and TRBJ1-2): NAGVMQNPRHLVRRRGQEARLRCSPMKGHSHVYWYRQLPEEGLKFMVYLQKENIIDESGMPKERFSAEFPKEGPSILRIQQVVRGDSAAYFCASSPAQINYGYTFGSGTRLTVV.

This clone appeared a few times. CDR3 amino acids: CASSSQGAINEQYF. CDR3 in DNA: TGTGCCAGTAGCTCGCAGGGGGCGATAAACGAGCAGTACTTC. The chain carries TRBV19 and TRBJ2-7; TRBD1 agrees at 8 bases. Unmatched junction bases numbered 9, after V lost 6 bases and J lost 5 bases. The CDR3 covers 14 residues. CDR1 is LNHDA and CDR2 is SQIVND in the germline V gene (reference sequence).

V and J are TRBV11-2 and TRBJ1-2, with 10 bases that match TRBD1. With 4 bases clipped from V and 4 bases from J, the junction kept 3 bases outside the gene matches. The length of the CDR3 is 14 residues. Germline CDR1 and CDR2: SGHAT and FQNNGV. This CDR3 is CASSWGDRGYGYTF. In nucleotides, the CDR3 is TGTGCCAGCAGCTGGGGGGACAGGGGCTATGGCTACACCTTC.

V and J are TRBV5-8 and TRBJ2-7; a possible D gene is TRBD2 (6 bases). The V gene's germline CDR1 is SGHTS and CDR2 YDEGEE. The V gene lost 7 bases and the J gene lost 0 bases, with 14 bases spanning the gap. The CDR3 consists of 14 residues. In DNA form, the CDR3 reads TGTGCCAGCCTGCGGGGTTTTAGCTCCTACGAGCAGTACTTC. Translated, it gives CASLRGFSSYEQYF.

This clone was observed a single time. The V gene is TRBV10-3, the J gene TRBJ2-5; 7 bases are shared with TRBD1. Trimming at V came to 10 bases and at J to 5 bases, leaving 10 bases not matched to a gene. The CDR3 spans 13 residues. From germline, CDR1 is ENHRY and CDR2 SYGVKD. In nucleotides, the CDR3 is TGTGCCACCTTAGACAGGGATTGGGAGACCCAGTACTTC. It is translated as CATLDRDWETQYF.

The chain joins TRBV4-2 to TRBJ2-5; TRBD2 might be the D (6 bases). The CDR3 sequence is 18 residues long. The V gene's germline CDR1 is LGHNA and CDR2 YNFKEQ. The germline V and J ends were trimmed by 1 base and 5 bases, with 23 bases remaining between them. The CDR3 is CASSQVGLRGLGQETQYF. The CDR3 nucleotides read TGTGCCAGCAGCCAAGTAGGACTACGAGGGTTAGGGCAGGAGACCCAGTACTTC.

The J gene is TRBJ1-1, the V gene TRBV21-1. TRBV21-1 is marked as a pseudogene. The CDR3 is made up of 15 amino acids. CDR3 sequence reads: CASSSNRGGGTEAFF. The CDR3, as DNA: TGTGCCAGCAGCTCTAATAGGGGAGGGGGCACTGAAGCTTTCTTT.

As DNA, the CDR3 is TGTGCCATCAGTGAGTCGACAGCCCTCGGGGAGCTGTTTTTT. It translates to CAISESTALGELFF. This rearrangement joins TRBV10-3 to TRBJ2-2; a weak D match, TRBD1 (5 bases). CDR3 length equals 14 residues. Looked up from germline, CDR1 is ENHRY and CDR2 is SYGVKD. V was clipped by 0 bases and J by 7 bases, with 9 bases between them.

This chain joins TRBV30 and TRBJ2-7, with 9 bases matching TRBD1. The junction had 7 bases not matched to a gene; V was cut back by 4 bases and J by 6 bases. CDR1 is GTSNPN, CDR2 SVGIG, per germline (reference sequence). The CDR3 extends over 13 amino acids. CDR3 DNA sequence: TGTGCCTGGACCGGGACAGGGTCCGGCGAGCAGTACTTC. Protein product: CAWTGTGSGEQYF.

This chain joins TRBV6-5 and TRBJ2-5, with D perhaps TRBD2 (6 bases). The CDR3 covers 12 residues. Germline V CDR1 and CDR2: MNHEY, SVGAGI. V lost 5 bases and J lost 5, with 9 bases in between. Here the CDR3 reads CASSMGGETQYF. In nucleotides, the CDR3 is TGTGCCAGCAGTATGGGAGGCGAGACCCAGTACTTC.

The chain employs TRBV7-3 and TRBJ1-1; D possibly corresponds to TRBD1 (6 bases). The CDR3 length is 14 residues. Per germline, CDR1 SGHTA and CDR2 FQGTGA. Deletions cut 5 bases from V and 1 base from J, with 11 bases between. The CDR3 bases are TGTGCCAGCAGCCGAACGACAGGGAACACTGAAGCTTTCTTT. It encodes CASSRTTGNTEAFF.

This chain joins TRBV6-1 and TRBJ2-4; a weak D match, TRBD2 (5 bases). V was trimmed by 1 base and J by 8 bases, leaving 12 bases between them. The CDR3 extends over 14 amino acids. Germline V gene lookup returns CDR1 MNHNS and CDR2 SASEGT. The CDR3 DNA reads as TGTGCCAGCAGTGAAGGGGCAGGAGCGGACATTCAGTACTTC. Translation: CASSEGAGADIQYF.

The chain carries TRBV5-1 and TRBJ2-3; perhaps TRBD1 as D (5 bases). The CDR3 consists of 15 residues. Between the trimmed V and J ends, which lost 0 bases and 3 bases, there was a span of 11 bases. CDR1 is SGHRS and CDR2 is YFSETQ in the germline V gene. The CDR3 loop is CASSLAGMITDTQYF. The DNA for the CDR3 is TGCGCCAGCAGCTTGGCAGGGATGATAACAGATACGCAGTATTTT.

The rearrangement links TRBV28 to TRBJ2-7; 7 nucleotides line up with TRBD1. J gave up 6 bases and V 5 bases, and 10 bases lay outside the gene matches. Germline loops: CDR1 MDHEN, CDR2 SYDVKM. The CDR3 runs 14 residues. Written as DNA, the CDR3 is TGTGCCAGCAGTCCGTACGTGACAGGGCCCGAGCAGTACTTC. It encodes CASSPYVTGPEQYF.

This clone appeared once. The chain recombines TRBV11-1 with TRBJ2-3, with TRBD2 matching over 7 bases. The CDR3 extends over 15 amino acids. Germline CDR1 SGHAT, CDR2 FQDESV (reference sequence). V shed 2 bases, J shed 3 bases, and the junction held 5 bases outside the gene matches. CDR3 in DNA: TGTGCCAGCAGCTTATCGGCGGGAGTAACAGATACGCAGTATTTT. Encoded protein: CASSLSAGVTDTQYF.

The rearrangement uses TRBV7-2 and TRBJ2-7; TRBD1 agrees at 9 bases. J gave up 7 bases and V 2 bases, and 6 bases lay outside the gene matches. Germline lookup yields CDR1 SGHTA and CDR2 FQGNSA. CDR3 length: 14 residues. Here the CDR3 DNA reads TGTGCCAGCAGCTTACAACAGGGGGCGCGTGAGCAGTACTTC. Translation: CASSLQQGAREQYF.

V usage is TRBV5-1 and J usage is TRBJ2-1, with 11 bases that match TRBD2. This CDR3 has 17 residues. V shed 1 base, J shed 2 bases, and the junction held 5 bases outside the gene matches. In germline, CDR1 is SGHRS, CDR2 YFSETQ. The CDR3 loop reads CASSLQPGLAAYNEQFF. CDR3 sequence (DNA): TGCGCCAGCAGCTTGCAACCGGGACTAGCGGCCTACAATGAGCAGTTCTTC.

This sequence joins TRBV13 and TRBJ1-2; D call uncertain. This CDR3 region has 13 residues. Germline CDR1 is PRHDT and CDR2 is FYEKMQ (reference sequence). Trimming pared 6 bases from V and 3 bases from J, leaving 11 bases between. CDR3 region: CASRPSAYYGYTF. The CDR3 DNA is TGTGCCAGCAGGCCCAGTGCCTACTATGGCTACACCTTC. Full variable domain (remainder filled in from reference TRBV13 and TRBJ1-2): AAGVIQSPRHLIKEKRETATLKCYPIPRHDTVYWYQQGPGQDPQFLISFYEKMQSDKGSIPDRFSAQQFSDYHSELNMSSLELGDSALYFCASRPSAYYGYTFGSGTRLTVV.